One and the same sample provided the 24 T cell receptor beta chains below, sequenced in a study of blood T cell repertoires in COVID-19. Assay used: immunoSEQ multiplex PCR; TCRdb lists only in-frame clones, some missing. The sample includes some 120,000 clones, around 78% of them seen just once. Sequencing input: peripheral blood. The origin of the receptors is a man younger than 40 with acute or convalescent COVID-19.

This clone was counted only a few times. The chain joins TRBV27 to TRBJ1-2; 8 positions match TRBD1. There are 15 residues in the CDR3. Germline CDR1 MNHEY, CDR2 SMNVEV (reference sequence). The trim removed 2 bases at V and 8 bases at J, leaving 10 bases unmatched. The CDR3, as DNA: TGTGCCAGCAGTTTAGACGGACAGGGCAGATACGGCTACACCTTC. Encoded protein: CASSLDGQGRYGYTF.

The chain uses TRBV28 and TRBJ2-3; maybe TRBD2 (6 bases). The germline CDR1 and CDR2 sequences are MDHEN and SYDVKM. The CDR3 totals 13 residues. The V gene lost 4 bases and the J gene lost 1 base, with 6 bases spanning the gap. The DNA for the CDR3 is TGTGCCAGCAGTTCGGGGGGCACAGATACGCAGTATTTT. Encoded protein: CASSSGGTDTQYF.

The genes are TRBV30 and TRBJ2-1; D may be TRBD1 (6 bases). Germline V gene sequence: CDR1 GTSNPN, CDR2 SVGIG (reference sequence). Deletions cut 0 bases from V and 6 bases from J, with 9 bases between. This CDR3 is built from 13 residues. The CDR3 region is CAWSVAGVNEQFF. In nucleotides, the CDR3 is TGTGCCTGGAGTGTTGCAGGGGTCAATGAGCAGTTCTTC.

The chain employs TRBV6-4 and TRBJ2-3; 9 bases agree with TRBD2. V shed 10 bases and J 6 bases; nucleotides not matched to a gene: 8. The CDR3 has 13 residues. Germline lookup yields CDR1 MRHNA and CDR2 SNTAGT. In DNA, the CDR3 is TGTGCCACGGCGGGAGGGCCTTCTGATACGCAGTATTTT. Translation gives CATAGGPSDTQYF.

CDR3 in amino acids: CASGRQGQNSPLHF. The CDR3, as DNA: TGTGCTAGTGGCCGACAGGGGCAGAATTCACCCCTCCACTTT. The V and J genes are TRBV12-5 and TRBJ1-6; 8 bases are a match to TRBD1. Germline V gene lookup returns CDR1 LGHNT and CDR2 FRNRAP. Trimming took 6 bases from V and 7 from J; bases not matched to a gene: 5. This CDR3 spans 14 amino acids. Filled out from reference TRBV12-5 and TRBJ1-6, the complete variable domain reads DARVTQTPRHKVTEMGQEVTMRCQPILGHNTVFWYRQTMMQGLELLAYFRNRAPLDDSGMPKDRFSAEMPDATLATLKIQPSEPRDSAVYFCASGRQGQNSPLHFGNGTRLTVT.

The chain carries TRBV5-1 and TRBJ1-5, with TRBD1 matching over 10 bases. The CDR3 totals 15 residues. The V gene end was trimmed by 0 bases and the J gene end by 6 bases; junction bases not matched to a gene: 3. The germline V gene has CDR1 SGHRS and CDR2 YFSETQ. In nucleotides, the CDR3 is TGCGCCAGCAGCTTGGGGGACAGGGGCGGTCAGCCCCAGCATTTT. Translated: CASSLGDRGGQPQHF.

The rearrangement joins TRBV7-2 to TRBJ1-4, with TRBD1 matching 7 bases. The CDR3 length is 14 residues. The germline gives CDR1 SGHTA, CDR2 FQGNSA. The J segment lost 5 bases and the V segment lost 8 bases, leaving 8 bases of the junction unmatched. The CDR3 DNA reads as TGTGCCAGCGCCCTGGACAGGTCCAATGAAAAACTGTTTTTT. Amino acid sequence: CASALDRSNEKLFF.

The V and J genes are TRBV12-3 or TRBV12-4 and TRBJ1-2; 8 bases align to TRBD1. The CDR3 extends over 13 amino acids. With V trimmed by 3 bases and J by 7 bases, 4 bases remained unmatched. Written as DNA, the CDR3 is TGTGCCAGCAGTTTGCGGACAGGGTTTGGCTACACCTTC. It is translated as CASSLRTGFGYTF.

This clone was observed at least ten times. The chain links TRBV5-1 to TRBJ2-5; D is possibly TRBD1 (6 bases). The CDR3 consists of 16 residues. Trimming left V 1 base short and J 3 bases short, with 16 bases between. CDR1 SGHRS and CDR2 YFSETQ come from the germline V gene. CDR3 amino acids: CASSLNPSGQKETQYF. Written as DNA, the CDR3 is TGCGCCAGCAGCTTGAACCCGAGCGGACAGAAAGAGACCCAGTACTTC.

The V call is TRBV12-3 or TRBV12-4, the J call TRBJ1-2, with D maybe TRBD1 (5 bases). CDR3 length equals 12 residues. V dropped 4 bases and J dropped 7 bases, with 10 bases sitting between them. This chain's CDR3 is CASSSPDTGYTF. DNA of the CDR3: TGTGCCAGCAGTTCCCCGGACACTGGCTACACCTTC.

This sequence joins TRBV27 and TRBJ1-6; D is uncertain. Germline CDR1 is MNHEY and CDR2 is SMNVEV (reference sequence). There are 16 residues in the CDR3. Trimming left V 0 bases short and J 3 bases short, with 9 bases between. This CDR3 is CASSLSPGYYNSPLHF. Here the CDR3 DNA reads TGTGCCAGCAGTTTATCCCCCGGGTACTATAATTCACCCCTCCACTTT.

This clone was counted between two and nine times. Here the CDR3 reads CASSPKPGLARTEQFF. The CDR3 DNA reads TGTGCCAGCAGCCCTAAGCCGGGACTAGCCCGGACTGAGCAGTTCTTC. V usage is TRBV11-2 and J usage is TRBJ2-1; TRBD2 matches 9 bases. This CDR3 comprises 16 residues. J gave up 9 bases and V 5 bases, and 14 bases lay outside the gene matches. Germline V gene data show CDR1 as SGHAT and CDR2 as FQNNGV.

The chain links TRBV20-1 to TRBJ1-1; D call uncertain. The CDR3 is 11 amino acids. From germline, CDR1 is DFQATT and CDR2 SNEGSKA (reference sequence). The germline V and J ends were trimmed by 6 bases and 5 bases, with 10 bases remaining between them. The CDR3 region is CSALRVTEAFF. As DNA, the CDR3 is TGCAGTGCGCTGAGGGTTACTGAAGCTTTCTTT.

The chain joins TRBV7-3 to TRBJ2-2, with D perhaps TRBD2 (5 bases). The V and J ends lost 1 base and 7 bases respectively, with 10 bases between them. The CDR3 contains 14 residues. Germline-derived CDR1 and CDR2 are SGHTA and FQGTGA. This CDR3 is CASSLSPGDGELFF. CDR3 coding DNA: TGTGCCAGCAGCTTAAGCCCCGGGGACGGGGAGCTGTTTTTT.

The rearrangement joins TRBV7-9 to TRBJ1-3; 7 positions match TRBD1. CDR1 SEHNR and CDR2 FQNEAQ come from the germline V gene (reference sequence). The CDR3 runs 16 residues. V was pared by 3 bases and J by 3 bases, with 8 bases of the junction left unmatched. The CDR3 loop reads CASSFGDSFLGNTIYF. The CDR3 region has the DNA TGTGCCAGCAGCTTCGGGGACAGTTTTCTTGGAAACACCATATATTTT.

This clone showed up just once. The J gene is TRBJ1-6, the V gene TRBV19; the D gene is possibly TRBD1 (5 bases). The CDR3 contains 15 residues. The V gene lost 3 bases and the J gene lost 10 bases, with 16 bases spanning the gap. Germline-derived CDR1 and CDR2 are LNHDA and SQIVND (reference sequence). This CDR3 reads CASSMPAGGGSPLHF. The CDR3 DNA follows: TGTGCCAGTAGTATGCCCGCCGGGGGAGGATCACCCCTCCACTTT.

This clone was detected only once. This CDR3 reads CASRANYDRGNTEAFF. In nucleotides, the CDR3 is TGTGCCAGCAGAGCCAATTACGACAGGGGGAACACTGAAGCTTTCTTT. The J gene is TRBJ1-1, the V gene TRBV27; 8 nucleotides align to TRBD1. The germline CDR1 and CDR2 sequences are MNHEY and SMNVEV (reference sequence). V shed 6 bases and J 1 base; nucleotides not matched to a gene: 10. The CDR3 has 16 residues.

This clone was detected only a few times. CDR3 in DNA: TGTGCCAGCAGCCAAGCCCGACTTAATGAGCAGTTCTTC. Encoded protein: CASSQARLNEQFF. The V gene is TRBV3-1 (or the pseudogene TRBV3-2), the J gene TRBJ2-1; D gene ambiguous. V was trimmed by 1 base and J by 7 bases, leaving 8 bases between them. The CDR3 consists of 13 residues. In germline, CDR1 is LGHDT, CDR2 YNNKEL (reference sequence).

The J gene is TRBJ2-3, the V gene TRBV6-6, with 10 bases lining up with TRBD2. The ends lost 11 bases at V and 4 bases at J; junction bases unmatched: 9. Germline CDR1 reads MNHNY; CDR2 reads SVGAGI (reference sequence). The CDR3 sequence is 14 residues long. The CDR3: CASAASGSADTQYF. CDR3 DNA sequence: TGTGCCTCTGCAGCTAGCGGGAGTGCAGATACGCAGTATTTT.

The chain carries TRBV4-3 and TRBJ1-4, with D unresolved. This CDR3 spans 17 amino acids. V was trimmed by 0 bases and J by 0 bases, leaving 11 bases between them. CDR1 is LGHNA, CDR2 YSLEER, per germline. The CDR3 nucleotides read TGCGCCAGCAGCCAAGATAGGCGGGGTGCAACTAATGAAAAACTGTTTTTT. Encoded protein: CASSQDRRGATNEKLFF.

J is TRBJ2-1 and V is TRBV6-2 or TRBV6-3; 11 bases are shared with TRBD2. This CDR3 is built from 14 residues. CDR1 MNHEY and CDR2 SVGEGT come from the germline V gene. V lost 5 bases and J lost 8; bases outside the gene matches: 5. The CDR3 coding sequence is TGTGCCAGCAGTCTAGCGGGGGGTGGCGATGAGCAGTTCTTC. Protein product: CASSLAGGGDEQFF.

The chain uses TRBV28 and TRBJ2-7; 7 bases align to TRBD1. There are 11 residues in the CDR3. Germline values: CDR1 MDHEN, CDR2 SYDVKM. Trimming cost V 5 bases and J 11 bases; bases outside gene matches: 6. The CDR3 loop is CASSTRDRKYF. The CDR3 DNA is TGTGCCAGCAGTACCCGGGACAGAAAGTACTTC.

The chain combines TRBV7-2 with TRBJ2-1; possible D gene TRBD1, 6 bases. V was shortened by 1 base and J by 7 bases, with 14 bases between the two germline ends. This CDR3 has 15 residues. The germline gives CDR1 SGHTA, CDR2 FQGNSA. The CDR3 nucleotides read TGTGCCAGCAGCTTAGATTCCAGGGGATCGAATGAGCAGTTCTTC. This gives the protein CASSLDSRGSNEQFF.

This clone has a single count. The chain joins TRBV19 to TRBJ1-2; D perhaps matches TRBD1 (5 bases). Trimming removed 6 bases at V and 0 bases at J, with 17 bases between. Germline loops: CDR1 LNHDA, CDR2 SQIVND (reference sequence). The CDR3 spans 16 residues. The CDR3 DNA reads TGTGCCAGTAGCCCCCTTGGGGGGGACGCTAACTATGGCTACACCTTC. Protein product: CASSPLGGDANYGYTF.